This entry is about one TCR beta chain. Its antigen is not identified. Trimming left V 4 bases short and J 6 bases short, with 10 bases between. CDR1 and CDR2 (germline): SQVTM, ANQGSEA. This CDR3 has 12 amino acids. The sample comes from a study of cytomegalovirus exposure and HLA in healthy donors. Findings and caveats of the study: Across donors, most TCRs were seen rarely, yet some public ones were widespread. The study designated about 180 TCR beta chains cytomegalovirus-associated.

Sequencing was performed with immunoSEQ multiplex PCR; in TCRdb, only in-frame clones are kept and a portion is missing. The data show approximately 60,000 clones, with roughly 94% seen just once and roughly 6.6% held by the top ten. The clonotype originates from a young woman in good health and CMV-seropositive. The material sequenced was PBMCs. The chain employs TRBV29-1 and TRBJ2-1, with TRBD2 as a possible D gene (6 bases). The CDR3 bases are TGCAGCGTTGTCAGGAGGGGCAATGAGCAGTTCTTC. Translating it yields CSVVRRGNEQFF.